Below, 19 T cell receptor beta chains from the same sample are listed, as sequenced in a study of cytomegalovirus exposure and HLA in healthy donors (dated by TCRdb to the late 2010s). Libraries were prepared through the immunoSEQ multiplex PCR assay. For the multiplex PCR, a mixture combining 60 forward primers for TCR Vbeta segments and 13 reverse primers for TCR Jbeta segments was used. The source is immuneACCESS, and TCRdb retained only in-frame sequences with V and J called. Part of the clones is not carried over; for the studies checked, unresolved V genes explain less than half of this, and the remainder is unexplained. This sample gives about 140,000 clones in total; around 81% of them show up just once. Approximately 2.5% of the sample lies in the top ten. The specimen was PBMCs. These receptors were obtained from a man aged 50-59 years in good health and CMV-seronegative.

The chain joins TRBV28 to TRBJ2-2; D gene unclear. Trimming cost V 9 bases and J 2 bases, with 7 bases left between them. The CDR3 totals 12 residues. CDR1 is MDHEN and CDR2 is SYDVKM in the germline V gene. CDR3 sequence: CASDTNTGELFF. CDR3 sequence (DNA): TGTGCCAGTGACACCAACACCGGGGAGCTGTTTTTT. The complete variable domain, with remaining parts taken from reference TRBV28 and TRBJ2-2, reads DVKVTQSSRYLVKRTGEKVFLECVQDMDHENMFWYRQDPGLGLRLIYFSYDVKMKEKGDIPEGYSVSREKKERFSLILESASTNQTSMYLCASDTNTGELFFGEGSRLTVL.

This clone has a single count. V is TRBV7-3 and J is TRBJ2-2, with a weak D call TRBD1 (6 bases). Trimming stripped 6 bases from V and 2 bases from J, with 16 bases between. The CDR3 has 16 amino acids. Germline V CDR1 and CDR2: SGHTA, FQGTGA. As DNA, the CDR3 is TGTGCCAGCAGTCTTTACGACAGGCCCAACACCGGGGAGCTGTTTTTT. This codes for CASSLYDRPNTGELFF. Supplemented by reference TRBV7-3 and TRBJ2-2, the full variable domain reads GAGVSQTPSNKVTEKGKYVELRCDPISGHTALYWYRQSLGQGPEFLIYFQGTGAADDSGLPNDRFFAVRPEGSVSTLKIQRTERGDSAVYLCASSLYDRPNTGELFFGEGSRLTVL.

In this sample, this clone turned up a few times. CDR3: CASSPGGGRTEAFF. The CDR3 DNA sequence: TGCGCCAGCAGCCCGGGGGGGGGACGGACTGAAGCTTTCTTT. The chain couples TRBV5-1 to TRBJ1-1, with D possibly matching TRBD1 (5 bases). Trimming removed 4 bases from V and 5 bases from J, with 15 bases in between. The CDR3 has 14 residues. CDR1 is SGHRS and CDR2 is YFSETQ in the germline V gene.

The chain recombines TRBV28 with TRBJ1-1; TRBD1 aligns across 7 bases. Germline V gives CDR1 MDHEN, CDR2 SYDVKM. V shed 4 bases, J shed 0 bases, and the junction held 8 bases outside the gene matches. CDR3 length: 16 amino acids. The CDR3 region is CASSSADRYVNTEAFF. CDR3 nucleotide sequence: TGTGCCAGCAGTTCCGCGGACAGGTATGTGAACACTGAAGCTTTCTTT.

The gene calls are TRBV9 and TRBJ1-6; maybe TRBD1 (5 bases). V dropped 3 bases and J dropped 0 bases, with 16 bases sitting between them. This CDR3 spans 18 amino acids. Germline V gene sequence: CDR1 SGDLS, CDR2 YYNGEE. CDR3 sequence (DNA): TGTGCCAGCAGCGGAGGGTGGGGCGGGAGCTCCTATAATTCACCCCTCCACTTT. This sequence encodes CASSGGWGGSSYNSPLHF.

The gene calls are TRBV15 and TRBJ2-1; 8 nucleotides agree with TRBD1. The CDR3 covers 15 residues. V gave up 0 bases and J gave up 4 bases; unmatched junction bases: 2. CDR1 and CDR2 (germline): LNHNV, YYDKDF (reference sequence). CDR3: CATSREGTGYNEQFF. The CDR3 nucleotides read TGTGCCACCAGCAGAGAAGGGACAGGATACAATGAGCAGTTCTTC. Based on the CDR3 plus reference TRBV15 and TRBJ2-1, the full variable domain is DAMVIQNPRYQVTQFGKPVTLSCSQTLNHNVMYWYQQKSSQAPKLLFHYYDKDFNNEADTPDNFQSRRPNTSFCFLDIRSPGLGDTAMYLCATSREGTGYNEQFFGPGTRLTVL.

V gene TRBV5-4 combines with J gene TRBJ1-3, with no clear D. The V gene's germline CDR1 is SGHNT and CDR2 YYREEE (reference sequence). V gave up 0 bases and J gave up 0 bases, with 10 bases separating them. CDR3 length equals 16 residues. The CDR3 sequence is CASSLERGSSGNTIYF. CDR3 coding DNA: TGTGCCAGCAGCTTGGAGCGCGGCAGCTCTGGAAACACCATATATTTT.

The chain employs TRBV9 and TRBJ2-6, with D maybe TRBD1 (7 bases). The germline V gene encodes CDR1 SGDLS and CDR2 YYNGEE. Trimming removed 7 bases at V and 0 bases at J, with 23 bases between. The CDR3 covers 19 residues. The CDR3 loop is CASGKLQAGGLSGANVLTF. The CDR3 region has the DNA TGTGCCAGCGGGAAGTTACAAGCAGGGGGGCTCTCTGGGGCCAACGTCCTGACTTTC.

The V and J genes are TRBV28 and TRBJ2-1, with 8 bases aligning to TRBD1. From germline, CDR1 is MDHEN and CDR2 SYDVKM. V trimming: 3 bases; J trimming: 6 bases; junction bases outside the gene matches: 10. The CDR3 extends over 16 amino acids. CDR3 sequence (DNA): TGTGCCAGCAGTTTCCAGTCAGGGGGCGACGGCAATGAGCAGTTCTTC. This codes for CASSFQSGGDGNEQFF.

V usage is TRBV27 and J usage is TRBJ2-2, with TRBD1 identical over 7 bases. Germline values: CDR1 MNHEY, CDR2 SMNVEV (reference sequence). CDR3 size: 15 residues. With V trimmed by 4 bases and J by 1 base, 3 bases remained unmatched. The CDR3 DNA sequence: TGTGCCAGCAGTTCCGGACAGGTGAACACCGGGGAGCTGTTTTTT. Its translation is CASSSGQVNTGELFF.

This rearrangement joins TRBV6-5 to TRBJ2-7; 8 nucleotides align to TRBD1. Germline CDR1 MNHEY, CDR2 SVGAGI. After removal of 7 bases from V and 0 bases from J, the junction contained 5 bases not matched to a gene. CDR3 length: 14 residues. Written as DNA, the CDR3 is TGTGCCAGCAAAAGGGACAGGCACTCCTACGAGCAGTACTTC. Translation: CASKRDRHSYEQYF.

The chain carries TRBV14 and TRBJ1-1; D is possibly TRBD1 (5 bases). The V end was cut by 4 bases, the J end by 6 bases, with 12 bases between. The CDR3 contains 13 residues. Looked up from germline, CDR1 is SGHDN and CDR2 is FVKESK. The CDR3 region has the DNA TGTGCCAGCAGCCGCCGGGGGGGGGCTGAAGCTTTCTTT. Protein: CASSRRGGAEAFF.

The rearrangement joins TRBV5-6 to TRBJ2-7, with 10 bases fitting TRBD1. Germline V gene lookup returns CDR1 SGHDT and CDR2 YYEEEE. This CDR3 has 14 residues. V trimming: 1 base; J trimming: 6 bases; junction bases outside the gene matches: 4. Written as DNA, the CDR3 is TGTGCCAGCAGCTTGAGACAGGGGGCCGCCGAGCAGTACTTC. It encodes CASSLRQGAAEQYF.

The rearrangement uses TRBV6-1 and TRBJ2-2; possibly TRBD2 for D (5 bases). Germline CDR1 MNHNS, CDR2 SASEGT. The CDR3 runs to 12 residues. The V end was cut by 8 bases, the J end by 1 base, with 5 bases between. The CDR3 sequence is CASRENTGELFF. DNA of the CDR3: TGTGCCAGCCGGGAGAACACCGGGGAGCTGTTTTTT.

The genes are TRBV10-1 and TRBJ2-1; TRBD1 matches 8 bases. Trimming took 0 bases from V and 6 from J; bases not matched to a gene: 7. The length of the CDR3 is 16 residues. Germline V gene lookup returns CDR1 WNHNN and CDR2 SYGVQD (reference sequence). CDR3 nucleotides: TGCGCCAGCAGTGAGTCTGAGACAGGGGACGGCAATGAGCAGTTCTTC. This codes for CASSESETGDGNEQFF.

The gene calls are TRBV30 and TRBJ1-2; 7 bases are shared with TRBD1. Germline V gene lookup returns CDR1 GTSNPN and CDR2 SVGIG (reference sequence). The CDR3 extends over 14 amino acids. With V trimmed by 2 bases and J by 5 bases, 8 bases remained unmatched. The CDR3 coding sequence is TGTGCCTGGAGTCCCGACAGGGAACAATATGGCTACACCTTC. It translates to CAWSPDREQYGYTF.

The rearrangement links TRBV7-6 to TRBJ1-1; maybe TRBD1 (5 bases). CDR1 SGHVS and CDR2 FNYEAQ come from the germline V gene. The CDR3 totals 14 residues. V was trimmed by 4 bases and J by 1 base, leaving 10 bases between them. For the CDR3, the DNA is TGTGCCAGCAGCTATAAGGGGCAGAACACTGAAGCTTTCTTT. It specifies CASSYKGQNTEAFF.

This rearrangement joins TRBV5-5 to TRBJ2-2, with 15 bases identical to TRBD2. J gave up 7 bases and V 6 bases, and 1 base lay outside the gene matches. Germline V gene sequence: CDR1 SGHKS, CDR2 YYEKEE (reference sequence). The length of the CDR3 is 14 residues. The CDR3 region is CASTGLAGGGELFF. The CDR3 DNA reads TGTGCCAGCACGGGACTAGCGGGAGGCGGGGAGCTGTTTTTT.

This clone has just a few counts. Relative to the germline gene, one junction end is altered; a read error may explain this. The V call is TRBV7-7, the J call TRBJ2-1, with a possible D match to TRBD1 (6 bases). The CDR3 is 14 residues long. The germline V gene has CDR1 SSHAT and CDR2 FNYEAQ (reference sequence). DNA for the CDR3: TGTGCTAGCAGCACCCGGACAGCGTACAATGAGCAGTTCTTC. Its translation is CASSTRTAYNEQFF.